A single sample is the source of the 15 T cell receptor beta chains below, sequenced in a study of a mutant IDH1 vaccine in newly diagnosed glioma. Measured with immunoSEQ multiplex PCR; TCRdb has only the in-frame clones, and not every one. Found here are roughly 74,000 clones, more than 80% of them singletons; the top ten hold roughly 0.78%. The sample's time point: week 23, last vaccination. Topical imiquimod was applied with each vaccine dose, which held 300 ug of mutant IDH1 20-mer peptide. These receptors have no known antigen. This sample comprised PBMCs, obtained from a glioma patient whose treatment included an IDH1 peptide vaccine. These receptors all come from a woman in her forties or fifties with glioma.

The rearrangement joins TRBV18 to TRBJ1-4; D is undetermined. Trimming took 2 bases from V and 0 from J, leaving 10 bases between them. This CDR3 is 16 amino acids long. Germline loops: CDR1 KGHSH, CDR2 LQKENI. In DNA form, the CDR3 reads TGTGCCAGCTCACCATTCGACCGGACAACTAATGAAAAACTGTTTTTT. Its translation: CASSPFDRTTNEKLFF. Complete variable domain (other parts from reference TRBV18 and TRBJ1-4): NAGVMQNPRHLVRRRGQEARLRCSPMKGHSHVYWYRQLPEEGLKFMVYLQKENIIDESGMPKERFSAEFPKEGPSILRIQQVVRGDSAAYFCASSPFDRTTNEKLFFGSGTQLSVL.

V gene TRBV4-2 combines with J gene TRBJ2-5, with 11 positions matching TRBD1. The germline V gene encodes CDR1 LGHNA and CDR2 YNFKEQ. This CDR3 has 16 amino acids. Germline trimming cut 3 bases from V and 2 bases from J; bases unmatched to any gene: 5. The CDR3 nucleotides read TGTGCCAGCAGCCATGCCGGGACAGGGGGTCAAGAGACCCAGTACTTC. Protein product: CASSHAGTGGQETQYF.

This clone was seen a few times. The chain joins TRBV5-6 to TRBJ2-2; D unclear. V lost 5 bases and J 5 bases, leaving 22 bases between the germline ends. CDR1 is SGHDT, CDR2 YYEEEE, per germline. The CDR3 extends over 17 amino acids. CDR3 bases: TGTGCCAGCAGATCTATTGCGCAGGCCGGATGGACCGGGGAGCTGTTTTTT. It translates to CASRSIAQAGWTGELFF.

V usage is TRBV6-1 and J usage is TRBJ1-5; weak D call: TRBD1 (5 bases). Germline loops: CDR1 MNHNS, CDR2 SASEGT. There are 15 residues in the CDR3. V was pared by 0 bases and J by 7 bases, with 13 bases between. The CDR3 region is CASSEAPGIRQPQHF. In DNA form, the CDR3 reads TGTGCCAGCAGTGAAGCCCCAGGGATCAGGCAGCCCCAGCATTTT.

The CDR3 sequence: CSARVNNEQFF. In DNA, the CDR3 is TGCAGTGCTAGAGTGAACAATGAGCAGTTCTTC. The gene calls are TRBV20-1 and TRBJ2-1; D call uncertain. This CDR3 is 11 amino acids long. V was shortened by 1 base and J by 5 bases, with 3 bases between the two germline ends. Germline CDR1 and CDR2: DFQATT and SNEGSKA (reference sequence).

The chain uses TRBV6-5 and TRBJ2-5; tentatively, D is TRBD1 or TRBD2 (6 bases each). From germline, CDR1 is MNHEY and CDR2 SVGAGI. The CDR3 has 15 residues. The ends were cut back, 2 bases at V and 4 bases at J, with 14 bases in the middle. CDR3 sequence reads: CASSYGGQGGETQYF. CDR3 bases: TGTGCCAGCAGTTACGGGGGGCAGGGCGGAGAGACCCAGTACTTC.

This rearrangement joins TRBV18 to TRBJ2-2; 10 nucleotides match TRBD2. CDR3 size: 16 residues. With 3 bases clipped from V and 5 bases from J, the junction kept 6 bases outside the gene matches. CDR1 KGHSH and CDR2 LQKENI come from the germline V gene. For the CDR3, the DNA is TGTGCCAGCTCACCGGTCGGGACTAGCGAGACCGGGGAGCTGTTTTTT. Translation gives CASSPVGTSETGELFF. Full variable domain (rest looked up from reference TRBV18 and TRBJ2-2): NAGVMQNPRHLVRRRGQEARLRCSPMKGHSHVYWYRQLPEEGLKFMVYLQKENIIDESGMPKERFSAEFPKEGPSILRIQQVVRGDSAAYFCASSPVGTSETGELFFGEGSRLTVL.

J is TRBJ1-5 and V is TRBV7-2; maybe TRBD1 (5 bases). The V end was cut by 5 bases, the J end by 0 bases, with 11 bases between. The germline CDR1 and CDR2 sequences are SGHTA and FQGNSA. The CDR3 is made up of 15 amino acids. The CDR3 loop reads CASSPGVYSNQPQHF. The CDR3 DNA follows: TGTGCCAGCAGCCCGGGGGTCTATAGCAATCAGCCCCAGCATTTT.

The chain carries TRBV19 and TRBJ1-5; the D is unclear. The CDR3 is made up of 12 amino acids. The ends were cut back, 6 bases at V and 6 bases at J, with 9 bases in the middle. The V gene's germline CDR1 is LNHDA and CDR2 SQIVND (reference sequence). The CDR3 is CASSFPGQPQHF. The CDR3 DNA reads TGTGCCAGTAGCTTCCCCGGTCAGCCCCAGCATTTT.

This clone was observed a single time. V usage is TRBV5-4 and J usage is TRBJ2-7; D perhaps matches TRBD2 (5 bases). V was clipped by 4 bases and J by 5 bases, with 16 bases between them. Per germline, CDR1 SGHNT and CDR2 YYREEE (reference sequence). CDR3 length: 14 amino acids. The CDR3 sequence: CASSPPAGGDEQYF. CDR3 DNA: TGTGCCAGCAGCCCCCCCGCGGGTGGGGACGAGCAGTACTTC. Combining the CDR3 with reference TRBV5-4 and TRBJ2-7 gives the whole variable domain ETGVTQSPTHLIKTRGQQVTLRCSSQSGHNTVSWYQQALGQGPQFIFQYYREEENGRGNFPPRFSGLQFPNYSSELNVNALELDDSALYLCASSPPAGGDEQYFGPGTRLTVT.

CDR3 nucleotide sequence: TGCGCCAGCAGTGCCCCGGGACAGGGTGGCACCGGGGAGCTGTTTTTT. It encodes CASSAPGQGGTGELFF. The chain carries TRBV5-1 and TRBJ2-2; TRBD1 matches 9 bases. After removal of 5 bases from V and 4 bases from J, the junction contained 9 bases not matched to a gene. The CDR3 has 16 residues. Germline V lookup: CDR1 SGHRS, CDR2 YFSETQ.

This clone occurred a few times. The chain couples TRBV5-4 to TRBJ1-2; 7 bases are shared with TRBD1. After removal of 4 bases from V and 4 bases from J, the junction contained 4 bases not matched to a gene. This CDR3 has 13 residues. Germline V gene data show CDR1 as SGHNT and CDR2 as YYREEE (reference sequence). The DNA for the CDR3 is TGTGCCAGCAGCGAGACAGGGATCTATGGCTACACCTTC. It specifies CASSETGIYGYTF.

The V and J genes are TRBV7-9 and TRBJ2-2; 9 bases are shared with TRBD2. The CDR3 spans 15 residues. V lost 5 bases and J lost 2; bases outside the gene matches: 3. Germline V CDR1 and CDR2: SEHNR, FQNEAQ (reference sequence). For the CDR3, the DNA is TGTGCCAGCAGCAGACTAGCGGACAACACCGGGGAGCTGTTTTTT. This encodes CASSRLADNTGELFF.

This rearrangement joins TRBV7-2 to TRBJ2-7; 10 bases align to TRBD2. Germline V gene data show CDR1 as SGHTA and CDR2 as FQGNSA. The J segment lost 1 base and the V segment lost 7 bases, leaving 7 bases of the junction unmatched. The CDR3 has 15 residues. CDR3 sequence (DNA): TGTGCCAGCAACTCGTCTAGCGGGAGATCCTACGAGCAGTACTTC. Translation gives CASNSSSGRSYEQYF. The full variable domain, rest sourced from reference TRBV7-2 and TRBJ2-7, is GAGVSQSPSNKVTEKGKDVELRCDPISGHTALYWYRQSLGQGLEFLIYFQGNSAPDKSGLPSDRFSAERTGGSVSTLTIQRTQQEDSAVYLCASNSSSGRSYEQYFGPGTRLTVT.

The chain couples TRBV11-2 to TRBJ1-2; D is perhaps TRBD1 (5 bases). Trimming pared 5 bases from V and 4 bases from J, leaving 17 bases between. The germline V gene encodes CDR1 SGHAT and CDR2 FQNNGV. The CDR3 has 15 residues. CDR3 amino acids: CASSPMGGAAYGYTF. The CDR3 DNA reads as TGTGCCAGCAGCCCCATGGGAGGGGCCGCCTATGGCTACACCTTC.